This T cell receptor (beta chain) was profiled in a study of T cells in Graves' hyperthyroidism and ophthalmopathy. Study at large: Prior to any treatment, at the point of initial diagnosis, peripheral blood was collected.

The count of this clonotype is one. TCR beta CDR3 regions were amplified from RNA transcripts. An initial round of RT-PCR targeting the TCR CDR3 relied on the HTBI primer set. Each CDR3 protein is one row after TCRdb ran MiXCR on the multiplex PCR reads. The data show roughly 160,000 distinct CDR3 sequences, roughly 9.4% seen once. The authors obtained PBMCs from about 9 ml of fresh peripheral blood. This receptor was obtained from a woman aged 18-35 years with Graves' hyperthyroidism that later progressed to Graves' ophthalmopathy. Sequenced input: blood.

The CDR3 DNA reads as TGCAGTGCTAGCTGGGGACAGAGGAAGACAGGGGAGCTGTTTTTT. Its protein is CSASWGQRKTGELFF. This chain uses TRBV20-1 with TRBJ2-2; TRBD1 agrees at 7 bases. The junction had 12 bases not matched to a gene; V was cut back by 3 bases and J by 8 bases. Per the germline V gene, CDR1 is DFQATT and CDR2 is SNEGSKA (reference sequence). The CDR3 is 15 residues long.